These 15 T cell receptor beta chains came from one sample sequenced in a study of long-term antiretroviral therapy in people with HIV (dated by TCRdb to 2021 to 2024). The immunoSEQ hsTCRB v3.0 assay was used at survey level resolution to sequence the TRB variable region. TCRdb took this table from immuneACCESS and kept in-frame rearrangements with V and J called. Such tables lack part of the clones; where checked against another copy, unresolved V genes explain under half of the gap, and the rest is unexplained. For this sample the table gives 13,000 or so clones, of which roughly 80% were detected only once. Together, the top ten hold roughly 13% of the sample. The material sequenced was unsorted PBMCs, taken 3.2 years before starting antiretroviral therapy. The origin of the receptors is a man aged 35 to 55 with HIV.

The chain is built from TRBV6-5 and TRBJ2-3, with 10 bases aligning to TRBD2. Per the germline V gene, CDR1 is MNHEY and CDR2 is SVGAGI. Trimming cost V 7 bases and J 8 bases; bases outside gene matches: 9. This CDR3 has 14 residues. In DNA, the CDR3 is TGTGCCAGCACTCTAGCGGGGGAACCAGGTACGCAGTATTTT. It codes for CASTLAGEPGTQYF.

The chain joins TRBV15 to TRBJ1-4, with D possibly matching TRBD1 (5 bases). CDR1 and CDR2 (germline): LNHNV, YYDKDF (reference sequence). This CDR3 spans 15 amino acids. V was pared by 0 bases and J by 3 bases, with 8 bases between. The CDR3 region has the DNA TGTGCCACCAGCAGAGACAGGGCGGCTAATGAAAAACTGTTTTTT. Amino acid sequence: CATSRDRAANEKLFF.

The chain carries TRBV6-5 and TRBJ2-4, with 7 bases aligning to TRBD2. Per germline, CDR1 MNHEY and CDR2 SVGAGI. V lost 9 bases and J lost 7; bases outside the gene matches: 12. There are 14 residues in the CDR3. DNA of the CDR3: TGTGCCAGTCGGGGGGACTTAGCTCAGAACATTCAGTACTTC. Amino acids: CASRGDLAQNIQYF.

The chain has TRBV15 and TRBJ2-3, with 8 bases matching TRBD2. V was clipped by 5 bases and J by 2 bases; unmatched bases: 6. This CDR3 comprises 15 residues. Germline CDR1 and CDR2: LNHNV and YYDKDF (reference sequence). Here the CDR3 DNA reads TGTGCCACCAGCGCCCGGACTAGCCACACAGATACGCAGTATTTT. Amino acids: CATSARTSHTDTQYF.

This chain uses TRBV27 with TRBJ1-1; D ambiguous. Between the trimmed V and J ends, which lost 4 bases and 5 bases, there was a span of 11 bases. There are 13 residues in the CDR3. Germline CDR1 reads MNHEY; CDR2 reads SMNVEV (reference sequence). CDR3 residues: CASSSRRRTEAFF. The CDR3 DNA is TGTGCCAGCAGTTCCCGACGTAGGACTGAAGCTTTCTTT.

Concerning this clone: In the same sample, other DNA sequences code for this CDR3. This chain joins TRBV9 and TRBJ2-3; possibly TRBD2 for D (5 bases). In germline, CDR1 is SGDLS, CDR2 YYNGEE. The CDR3 length is 15 residues. Trimming took 0 bases from V and 2 from J, leaving 10 bases between them. CDR3 bases: TGTGCCAGCAGCGTAGGACTACTTCTCACAGATACGCAGTATTTT. This gives the protein CASSVGLLLTDTQYF.

The CDR3 sequence is CAWRETGARGYTF. The CDR3 bases are TGTGCCTGGAGGGAGACAGGGGCTAGGGGCTACACCTTC. The chain joins TRBV30 to TRBJ1-2; 8 bases agree with TRBD1. Germline CDR1 and CDR2: GTSNPN and SVGIG (reference sequence). CDR3 length equals 13 residues. V was pared by 3 bases and J by 8 bases, with 8 bases of the junction left unmatched.

V usage is TRBV7-8 and J usage is TRBJ1-5; D ambiguous. There are 15 residues in the CDR3. V lost 5 bases to trimming and J lost 6 bases, with 17 bases between them. The germline V gene encodes CDR1 SGHVS and CDR2 FQNEAQ. This CDR3 is CASSLDGESGQPQHF. DNA for the CDR3: TGTGCCAGCAGCCTCGACGGGGAGTCGGGTCAGCCCCAGCATTTT.

This clone rates as medium-sized. The chain uses TRBV2 and TRBJ1-5; D possibly corresponds to TRBD1 (5 bases). CDR3 size: 14 residues. Germline CDR1 SNHLY, CDR2 FYNNEI. V lost 6 bases and J lost 7, with 16 bases in between. Here the CDR3 DNA reads TGTGCCAGCAGCGGTGGGGGGTTAGAGCAGCCCCAGCATTTT. Its protein product is CASSGGGLEQPQHF.

The rearrangement uses TRBV7-9 and TRBJ2-1, with no clear D. Germline V gene data show CDR1 as SEHNR and CDR2 as FQNEAQ (reference sequence). Trimming shortened V by 1 base and J by 2 bases, and 3 bases separated the two germline ends. The CDR3 is 13 amino acids. CDR3 amino acids: CASSLVTYNEQFF. The CDR3 nucleotides read TGTGCCAGCAGCTTAGTAACCTACAATGAGCAGTTCTTC.

The rearrangement uses TRBV14 and TRBJ2-3; 8 nucleotides align to TRBD2. This CDR3 comprises 15 residues. The germline V gene has CDR1 SGHDN and CDR2 FVKESK. After removal of 4 bases from V and 3 bases from J, the junction contained 6 bases not matched to a gene. CDR3 bases: TGTGCCAGCAGCCCCCGGGGGGGCAAGACAGATACGCAGTATTTT. The encoded protein is CASSPRGGKTDTQYF.

This clone was observed a handful of times. The V call is TRBV6-5, the J call TRBJ2-2; 14 bases are a match to TRBD2. Losses at the gene ends were 4 bases for V and 7 bases for J; bases not matched to a gene: 5. From germline, CDR1 is MNHEY and CDR2 SVGAGI. The CDR3 covers 16 residues. The CDR3: CASSSGLAGVGGELFF. In DNA, the CDR3 is TGTGCCAGCAGTTCGGGACTAGCGGGGGTGGGCGGGGAGCTGTTTTTT.

The chain links TRBV6-5 to TRBJ1-6, with D perhaps matching TRBD1 (6 bases). The CDR3 length is 16 residues. Between the trimmed V and J ends, which lost 0 bases and 8 bases, there was a span of 14 bases. Germline CDR1 reads MNHEY; CDR2 reads SVGAGI. CDR3 nucleotides: TGTGCCAGCAGTTACTCTCCGGGAAGGGGGGATTCACCCCTCCACTTT. Its translation: CASSYSPGRGDSPLHF.

The table lists this clone with a count of one. The rearrangement joins TRBV6-4 to TRBJ2-3; no definite D call. V lost 8 bases to trimming and J lost 2 bases, with 14 bases between them. The CDR3 consists of 14 residues. Germline V CDR1 and CDR2: MRHNA, SNTAGT. The CDR3 sequence: CASSVDGFTDTQYF. CDR3 DNA: TGTGCCAGCTCGGTAGATGGATTCACAGATACGCAGTATTTT.

The sample holds a few counts of this clone. The V call is TRBV7-3, the J call TRBJ1-5; D is ambiguous. The CDR3 loop spans 13 amino acids. Trimming removed 2 bases at V and 4 bases at J, with 6 bases between. CDR1 is SGHTA, CDR2 FQGTGA, per germline. CDR3 protein: CASSLQVNQPQHF. DNA for the CDR3: TGTGCCAGCAGCTTACAGGTGAATCAGCCCCAGCATTTT.